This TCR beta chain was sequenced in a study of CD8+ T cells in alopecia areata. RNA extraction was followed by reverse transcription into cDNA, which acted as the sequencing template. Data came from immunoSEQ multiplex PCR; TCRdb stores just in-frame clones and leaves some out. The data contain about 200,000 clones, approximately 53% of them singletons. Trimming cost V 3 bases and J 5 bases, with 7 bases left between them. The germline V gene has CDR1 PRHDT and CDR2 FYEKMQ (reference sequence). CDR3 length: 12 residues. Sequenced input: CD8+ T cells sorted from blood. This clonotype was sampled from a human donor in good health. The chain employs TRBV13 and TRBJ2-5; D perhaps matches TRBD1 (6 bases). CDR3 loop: CASSFRGETQYF. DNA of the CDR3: TGTGCCAGCAGCTTCAGGGGCGAGACCCAGTACTTC.